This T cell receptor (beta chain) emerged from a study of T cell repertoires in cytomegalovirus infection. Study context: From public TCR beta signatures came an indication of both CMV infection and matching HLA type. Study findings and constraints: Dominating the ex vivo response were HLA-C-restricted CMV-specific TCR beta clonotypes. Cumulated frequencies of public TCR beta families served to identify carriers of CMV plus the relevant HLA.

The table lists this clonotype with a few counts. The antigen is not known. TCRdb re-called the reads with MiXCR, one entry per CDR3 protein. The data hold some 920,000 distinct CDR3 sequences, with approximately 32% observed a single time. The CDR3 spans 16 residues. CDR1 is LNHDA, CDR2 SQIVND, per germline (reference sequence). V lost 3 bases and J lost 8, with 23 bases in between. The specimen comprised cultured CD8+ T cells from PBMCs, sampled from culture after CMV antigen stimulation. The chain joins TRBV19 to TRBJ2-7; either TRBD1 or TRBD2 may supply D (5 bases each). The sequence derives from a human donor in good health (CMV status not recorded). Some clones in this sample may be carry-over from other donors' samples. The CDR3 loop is CASSIGGVGIEWKQYF. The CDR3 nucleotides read TGTGCCAGTAGTATTGGGGGTGTAGGGATAGAATGGAAGCAGTACTTC. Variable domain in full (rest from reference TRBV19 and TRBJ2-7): DGGITQSPKYLFRKEGQNVTLSCEQNLNHDAMYWYRQDPGQGLRLIYYSQIVNDFQKGDIAEGYSVSREKKESFPLTVTSAQKNPTAFYLCASSIGGVGIEWKQYFGPGTRLTVT.